This T cell receptor (beta chain) was captured in a study of shared clonotypes between healthy human individuals. In the case of this clone: Its specificity is not known.

Study-wide findings and caveats: Generation probabilities of non-shared clonotypes were lower (relative to those shared by all four donors). Genetic and exposure-history diversity was limited by the few donors.

The germline gives CDR1 LNHNV, CDR2 YYDKDF (reference sequence). The J segment lost 0 bases and the V segment lost 1 base, leaving 3 bases of the junction unmatched. CDR3 length equals 15 residues. Measured with immunoSEQ multiplex PCR; TCRdb has only the in-frame clones, and not every one. Among roughly 1,000,000 clones listed, 70% to 80% were seen once. The material sequenced was memory CD4+ T cells from PBMCs. Subset reported: CD45RA-negative fraction. This chain connects TRBV15 to TRBJ2-7, with 7 bases lining up with TRBD2. The clonotype originates from a man between 18 and 29 years old in good health. Some clones in this sample may be carry-over from other donors' samples. The CDR3: CATSRVGGSSYEQYF. The DNA of the CDR3 is TGTGCCACCAGCAGAGTAGGCGGGAGCTCCTACGAGCAGTACTTC. Full variable domain (rest looked up from reference TRBV15 and TRBJ2-7): DAMVIQNPRYQVTQFGKPVTLSCSQTLNHNVMYWYQQKSSQAPKLLFHYYDKDFNNEADTPDNFQSRRPNTSFCFLDIRSPGLGDTAMYLCATSRVGGSSYEQYFGPGTRLTVT.